This T cell receptor (beta chain) was retrieved from a study of blood T cell repertoires in COVID-19. Measured with immunoSEQ multiplex PCR; TCRdb has only the in-frame clones, and not every one. The sample carries approximately 330,000 clones, about 87% recorded once. The receptor's source is a man younger than 45 with COVID-19, enrolled during active disease. The sample consisted of peripheral blood.

DNA for the CDR3: TGCGCCAGCAGCGTCGGGACAGGGCCTAGCACAGATACGCAGTATTTT. It translates to CASSVGTGPSTDTQYF. The J gene is TRBJ2-3, the V gene TRBV5-1; 9 bases match TRBD1. The junction had 6 bases not matched to a gene; V was cut back by 4 bases and J by 0 bases. There are 16 residues in the CDR3. CDR1 is SGHRS, CDR2 YFSETQ, per germline.